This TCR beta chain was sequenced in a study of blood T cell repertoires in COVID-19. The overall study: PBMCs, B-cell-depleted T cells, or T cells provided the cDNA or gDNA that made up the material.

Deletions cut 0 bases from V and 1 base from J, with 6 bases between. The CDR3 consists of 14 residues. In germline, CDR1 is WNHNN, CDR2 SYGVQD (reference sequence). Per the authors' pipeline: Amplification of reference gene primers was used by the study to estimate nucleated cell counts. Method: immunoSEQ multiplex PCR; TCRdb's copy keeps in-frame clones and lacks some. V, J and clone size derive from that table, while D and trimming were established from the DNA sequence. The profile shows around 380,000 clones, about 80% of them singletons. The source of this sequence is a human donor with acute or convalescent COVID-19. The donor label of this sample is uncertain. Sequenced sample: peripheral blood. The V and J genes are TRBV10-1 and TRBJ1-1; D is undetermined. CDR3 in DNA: TGCGCCAGCAGTGAGTCTCCGTCGAACACTGAAGCTTTCTTT. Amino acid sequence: CASSESPSNTEAFF.